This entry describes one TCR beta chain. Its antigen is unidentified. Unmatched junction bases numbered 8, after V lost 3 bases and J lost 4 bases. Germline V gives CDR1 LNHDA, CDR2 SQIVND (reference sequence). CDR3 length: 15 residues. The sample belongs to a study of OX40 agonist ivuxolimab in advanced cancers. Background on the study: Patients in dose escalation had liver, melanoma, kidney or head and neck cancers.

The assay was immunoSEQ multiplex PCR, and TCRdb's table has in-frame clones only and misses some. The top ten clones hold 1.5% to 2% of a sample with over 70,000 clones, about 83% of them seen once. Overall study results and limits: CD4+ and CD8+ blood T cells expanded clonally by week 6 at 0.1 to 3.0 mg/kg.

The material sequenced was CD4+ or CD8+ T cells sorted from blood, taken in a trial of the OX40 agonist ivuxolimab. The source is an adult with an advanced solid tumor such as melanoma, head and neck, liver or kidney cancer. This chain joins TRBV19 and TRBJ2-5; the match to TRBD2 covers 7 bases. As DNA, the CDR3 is TGTGCCAGTAGTATCCCTAGCGGTAGAATAGAGACCCAGTACTTC. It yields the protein CASSIPSGRIETQYF.